Each of the 5 T cell receptor beta chains below was sequenced from the same sample in a study of sequential checkpoint blockade in melanoma. Profiled with immunoSEQ multiplex PCR; TCRdb holds only in-frame clones, not every one. The data contain around 1,300 clones, approximately 20% of them seen just once; the ten biggest clones take up approximately 9.4%. Treatment given: randomized to nivolumab then ipilimumab (arm A) or the reverse (arm B). The sample consisted of tumor tissue (inferred from file names), taken from a patient given nivolumab and ipilimumab in sequence. The receptors come from a human donor with melanoma.

This clone came up a few times. CDR3 loop: CAWSASGANQPQHF. CDR3 sequence (DNA): TGTGCCTGGAGTGCTTCAGGGGCGAATCAGCCCCAGCATTTT. V is TRBV30 and J is TRBJ1-5; D is perhaps TRBD1 (6 bases). The CDR3 length is 14 residues. CDR1 and CDR2 from the germline V gene are GTSNPN and SVGIG (reference sequence). V lost 1 base to trimming and J lost 4 bases, with 11 bases between them.

The V gene is TRBV6-8, the J gene TRBJ1-2, with 10 bases aligning to TRBD1. This CDR3 is 16 amino acids long. Trimming removed 5 bases from V and 3 bases from J; junction bases left unmatched: 9. The germline gives CDR1 MNHGY, CDR2 SAAAGT. For the CDR3, the DNA is TGTGCCAGCAGTCCACGGACAGGGGGAGACGACTATGGCTACACCTTC. Protein product: CASSPRTGGDDYGYTF.

This clone ranks as large. The chain recombines TRBV11-3 with TRBJ2-1, with D maybe TRBD2 (5 bases). Per germline, CDR1 SGHNT and CDR2 YENEEA. The CDR3 totals 15 residues. Trimming took 3 bases from V and 9 from J, leaving 18 bases between them. CDR3: CASSFRNGPEGEQFF. The CDR3 region has the DNA TGTGCCAGCAGCTTCCGAAATGGGCCTGAGGGTGAGCAGTTCTTC.

This clone is medium-sized in the sample. The V gene is TRBV11-3, the J gene TRBJ2-7; D unresolved. CDR3 length: 14 amino acids. Germline CDR1 reads SGHNT; CDR2 reads YENEEA. The V and J ends lost 1 base and 3 bases respectively, with 10 bases between them. The CDR3 DNA sequence: TGTGCCAGCAGCTTAGGGGTTAGGAACTACGAGCAGTACTTC. It translates to CASSLGVRNYEQYF.

There are a few counts of this clone. The chain uses TRBV30 and TRBJ1-6; 9 nucleotides match TRBD1. The germline CDR1 and CDR2 sequences are GTSNPN and SVGIG (reference sequence). V lost 1 base to trimming and J lost 9 bases; unmatched junction nucleotides: 13. This CDR3 comprises 17 residues. CDR3 sequence: CAWSAIPRDRVGSPLHF. The CDR3 DNA reads as TGTGCCTGGAGTGCGATTCCGAGGGACAGGGTTGGTTCACCCCTCCACTTT.